Below are 25 T cell receptor beta chains sequenced from a single sample in a study of tumor-infiltrating lymphocytes in primary liver carcinoma. From roughly 0.45 ug total RNA, TCR beta cDNA was generated with a primer in the constant region. Modified slightly, ARM-PCR produced TCR beta libraries over three nested multiplex PCR rounds. PCR rounds one and two used TRBV1-TRBV30 forward primers with a C-beta reverse primer for around 11 cycles each. From the multiplex PCR reads, TCRdb called clonotypes with MiXCR, one entry per CDR3 protein. The data hold approximately 190,000 distinct CDR3 sequences, with about 85% observed a single time. Extraction of RNA together with DNA used about 17-30 mg of unsorted bulk tissue. The sequenced sample was tumor tissue from primary liver carcinoma. The source is a man aged 40-49 years with primary liver carcinoma and hepatitis B virus infection.

A remark on this clonotype: A read error may produce the germline difference seen at one junction end. The CDR3 loop reads CASSLMGQGETQYF. CDR3 coding DNA: TGTGCCAGCAGCCTTATGGGGCAGGGAGAGACCCAATACTTC. The chain has TRBV12-3 or TRBV12-4 and TRBJ2-5; either TRBD1 or TRBD2 may supply D (5 bases each). The CDR3 runs to 14 residues.

For this clonotype: The germline gene is not matched at one end of the junction; a read error may be the cause. The rearrangement links TRBV5-1 to TRBJ2-3; TRBD1 agrees at 8 bases. CDR1 and CDR2 from the germline V gene are SGHRS and YFSETQ. This CDR3 contains 18 residues. The CDR3 is CAISFGQGLRKTRDTQYF. The CDR3 bases are TGCGCCATCAGCTTCGGACAGGGCCTACGCAAAACAAGAGATACGCAGTATTTT.

The rearrangement links TRBV6-5 to TRBJ2-7, with TRBD2 matching over 7 bases. V trimming: 7 bases; J trimming: 5 bases; junction bases outside the gene matches: 8. Per germline, CDR1 MNHEY and CDR2 SVGAGI. This CDR3 has 13 residues. The DNA for the CDR3 is TGTGCCAGCATCGGACTAGTTAGGGACGAGCAGTACTTC. It translates to CASIGLVRDEQYF.

Concerning this clonotype: An end of the junction does not agree with germline; a read error may underlie this. The V and J genes are TRBV29-1 and TRBJ2-1; TRBD2 matches 8 bases. The CDR3 is 15 amino acids. Germline CDR1 reads SQVTM; CDR2 reads ANQGSEA. This CDR3 is CSVDSRREGYNVQSF. The CDR3, as DNA: TGCAGCGTTGATTCTCGACGGGAGGGCTACAATGTGCAGTCCTTC.

Points on this clonotype: One end of the junction varies from germline; a read error may be responsible. The chain recombines TRBV4-1 with TRBJ1-4; D is perhaps TRBD1 (6 bases). Germline CDR1 and CDR2: MGHRA and YSYEKL. The CDR3 totals 15 residues. Here the CDR3 reads CASSEGGTSNEKLSF. The CDR3 nucleotides read TGCGCCAGCAGCGAAGGGGGGACTTCCAATGAAAAACTGTCTTTT.

Of note for this clonotype: Germline is not matched at one junction end, which may reflect a read error. V and J are TRBV10-3 and TRBJ1-6; possibly TRBD1 for D (6 bases). This CDR3 is built from 18 residues. The germline CDR1 and CDR2 sequences are ENHRY and SYGVKD. The CDR3 DNA follows: TGTGTCATCAGTGAGGCGAGCGGGGGCACGTCTAACAATTCACCCCTCCACTTT. This encodes CVISEASGGTSNNSPLHF.

A remark on this clonotype: At one of its ends the junction is not consistent with the germline gene, which may arise from a read error. The chain links TRBV5-4 to TRBJ2-5, with D unresolved. CDR3 length equals 14 residues. Germline assignment: CDR1 SGHNT and CDR2 YYREEE (reference sequence). For the CDR3, the DNA is TGTGCGAGCAGCATCGCCTCTACGGAAGAGACCCAGTACTTC. It codes for CASSIASTEETQYF.

With respect to this clonotype: A much larger clone sits a single nucleotide away, making a read error possible. This sequence joins TRBV7-8 and TRBJ2-1; D is uncertain. Germline CDR1 SGHVS, CDR2 FQNEAQ. The CDR3 consists of 13 residues. The CDR3 bases are TGTGCCAGCAGCTTGTTGGGCTACAATGAGAAGTTCTTC. It translates to CASSLLGYNEKFF.

A remark on this clonotype: Germline is not matched at one junction end, which may reflect a read error. The J gene is TRBJ1-1, the V gene TRBV4-1; TRBD1 agrees at 7 bases. The CDR3 runs 15 residues. The germline gives CDR1 MGHRA, CDR2 YSYEKL. The CDR3 bases are TGCGCCAGCAGCCGATCAGGGGAGGGACAGACCGAAGCTTTATTT. The encoded protein is CASSRSGEGQTEALF.

On this clonotype itself: A much bigger clone sits one base away, suggesting this may be a read error. The CDR3 carries no conserved terminal phenylalanine or tryptophan, so it likely arises from a read error. The chain is built from TRBV12-3 or TRBV12-4 and TRBJ1-1; D perhaps matches TRBD1 (5 bases). The CDR3 totals 13 residues. CDR3 region: CVSSSSGLTEAFL. In nucleotides, the CDR3 is TGTGTCAGCAGCTCTTCAGGGTTGACTGAAGCTTTCCTT.

This clonotype is a singleton in its sample. An end of the junction does not agree with germline; a read error may underlie this. The gene calls are TRBV29-1 and TRBJ2-5; D is ambiguous. The CDR3 consists of 15 residues. CDR1 and CDR2 (germline): SQVTM, ANQGSEA. As DNA, the CDR3 is TGCAGCGCTGAATCCGCGGCGGATAGATCAGAGACCCAGTACTTC. Translation: CSAESAADRSETQYF.

In nucleotides, the CDR3 is TGTGCCAGCGATGAGCTTCAGGGGCGCGGGAACTATGGCTACACCTTC. Translating gives CASDELQGRGNYGYTF. V usage is TRBV28 and J usage is TRBJ1-2, with a possible D match to TRBD1 (6 bases). Trimming took off 8 bases at V and 2 bases at J, with 21 bases between the two ends. There are 16 residues in the CDR3. From germline, CDR1 is MDHEN and CDR2 SYDVKM.

Worth noting for this clonotype: At one end the junction does not follow the germline gene, possibly because of a read error. CDR3 DNA sequence: TGTGCCAGCAGCCATGGCGGTAGCGGAGACTCCTACAATGAGCAGTCCTTC. Amino acids: CASSHGGSGDSYNEQSF. The V and J genes are TRBV4-2 and TRBJ2-1, with D possibly matching TRBD2 (6 bases). Germline CDR1 and CDR2: LGHNA and YNFKEQ. The CDR3 has 17 amino acids.

Remarks on this clonotype: One end of the junction does not line up with germline, which may come from a read error. The V call is TRBV6-1, the J call TRBJ2-5; D gene uncertain. The germline V gene encodes CDR1 MNHNS and CDR2 SASEGT. CDR3 length equals 13 residues. Written as DNA, the CDR3 is TGTGTCAGCAGTGTAAGGGATGCAGAGACCGAGTACTTC. Translation: CVSSVRDAETEYF.

About this clonotype itself: Mismatch with germline at one junction end may stem from a read error. J is TRBJ1-5 and V is TRBV5-6; no definite D call. The CDR3 runs to 12 residues. Germline CDR1 and CDR2: SGHDT and YYEEEE. CDR3 residues: CASSLVDETQHF. DNA of the CDR3: TGTGCCAGCAGCTTGGTGGATGAGACCCAACATTTT.

Concerning this clonotype itself: One junction end does not reproduce the germline sequence, and a read error may be involved. The chain carries TRBV12-3 or TRBV12-4 and TRBJ1-2, with a tentative D call TRBD1 (5 bases). The CDR3 has 16 residues. The CDR3 region has the DNA TGTGCCAGCAGTTTCCTCTACAGGAGGCCAGACTATGGCTTCACGTTC. Protein sequence: CASSFLYRRPDYGFTF.

This clonotype was observed many times. J is TRBJ2-7 and V is TRBV7-8, with a weak D call TRBD1 (5 bases). CDR1 and CDR2 from the germline V gene are SGHVS and FQNEAQ. Between the trimmed V and J ends, which lost 4 bases and 4 bases, there was a span of 11 bases. This CDR3 is built from 13 residues. CDR3 nucleotides: TGTGCCAGCAGCTGGAAACAGGAATACGAGCAGTACTTC. This codes for CASSWKQEYEQYF.

As to this clonotype: The germline gene is not matched at one end of the junction; a read error may be the cause. The V and J genes are TRBV5-5 and TRBJ2-7, with a possible D match to TRBD2 (6 bases). The CDR3 covers 15 residues. CDR1 is SGHKS and CDR2 is YYEKEE in the germline V gene (reference sequence). The CDR3 region is CTRSLGGTTRYEQYF. The CDR3 DNA is TGTACCAGGAGCTTAGGCGGGACCACTCGCTACGAGCAGTACTTC. The entire variable domain, with the rest obtained from reference TRBV5-5 and TRBJ2-7, is as follows: DAGVTQSPTHLIKTRGQQVTLRCSPISGHKSVSWYQQVLGQGPQFIFQYYEKEERGRGNFPDRFSARQFPNYSSELNVNALLLGDSALYLCTRSLGGTTRYEQYFGPGTRLTVT.

This clonotype appeared once. The chain joins TRBV12-3 or TRBV12-4 to TRBJ2-2; the D gene could be TRBD1 or TRBD2 (5 bases each). This CDR3 region has 15 residues. CDR3: CDRRTDSPNTGELFF. For the CDR3, the DNA is TGTGACAGGAGGACCGATAGCCCTAACACCGGGGAGCTGTTTTTT.

In the case of this clonotype: Since no conserved phenylalanine or tryptophan closes the CDR3, a read error is the likely cause. The chain combines TRBV29-1 with TRBJ1-2; TRBD1 is a possible D gene (6 bases). Trimming left V 7 bases short and J 4 bases short, with 19 bases between. Germline V CDR1 and CDR2: SQVTM, ANQGSEA. CDR3 length: 14 amino acids. CDR3 region: CSAEFGQSIYGYTY. CDR3 DNA sequence: TGCAGCGCCGAGTTTGGACAGTCGATCTATGGCTACACCTAC.

With respect to this clonotype: The conserved final phenylalanine or tryptophan is absent from the CDR3, which likely points to a read error. The rearrangement joins TRBV28 to TRBJ1-2, with TRBD1 matching over 8 bases. The length of the CDR3 is 16 residues. The germline gives CDR1 MDHEN, CDR2 SYDVKM. V shed 5 bases, J shed 4 bases, and the junction held 12 bases outside the gene matches. The CDR3 DNA follows: TGTGCCAGCAGTACACCCCCCGGGACAGGCATCTATGGCTACACCCTC. It specifies CASSTPPGTGIYGYTL.

Of note for this clonotype: A junction boundary mismatches the germline segment, possibly from a read error. The genes are TRBV29-1 and TRBJ2-3, with 9 positions matching TRBD2. The CDR3 totals 14 residues. Germline CDR1 and CDR2: SQVTM and ANQGSEA. The CDR3 nucleotides are TGTTGCGTGGGGGCCAGCGGGAGGCCAGATACGCAGTTTTTT. Its translation is CCVGASGRPDTQFF.

In regard to this clonotype: Mismatch with germline at one junction end may stem from a read error. The rearrangement links TRBV29-1 to TRBJ2-3; 9 bases line up with TRBD2. The germline gives CDR1 SQVTM, CDR2 ANQGSEA. The CDR3 sequence is 14 residues long. This chain's CDR3 is CSGLAREGTDMQYF. DNA of the CDR3: TGCAGCGGCTTAGCGCGGGAGGGGACAGATATGCAGTATTTT.

A remark on this clonotype: Mismatch with germline at one junction end may stem from a read error. This chain joins TRBV6-2 or TRBV6-3 and TRBJ2-1, with 11 bases lining up with TRBD2. Germline assignment: CDR1 MNHEY and CDR2 SVGEGT. The CDR3 has 16 residues. CDR3 coding DNA: TGTGCCAGCAGACCCAGGCCTAGCGGGAGGACCAATGAGCAGCTCTTC. Residues: CASRPRPSGRTNEQLF.

This chain joins TRBV29-1 and TRBJ2-3, with TRBD1 matching over 10 bases. The CDR3 runs 14 residues. The V gene's germline CDR1 is SQVTM and CDR2 ANQGSEA. CDR3 in DNA: TGCAGTGGGGGACAGGGGACGGTCACAGATACGCAGTATTTT. Residues: CSGGQGTVTDTQYF.